A selection of T cell receptor beta chains follows, all from one sample in a study of shared clonotypes between healthy human individuals. Sequencing used immunoSEQ multiplex PCR; TCRdb keeps in-frame clones, though not all of them. Among 550,000 to 800,000 clones, approximately 74% were seen once, and the ten largest hold less than 2%. Specimen: memory CD4+ T cells sorted from blood. These receptors all come from a woman in her 30s in good health. CDR3s include the opening cysteine and the closing phenylalanine or tryptophan. D genes are given only for firm matches. Clone size is given for some rows only: seen once, a few or many times, or a class if the clone is expanded.

size	V	J	D	DNA	CDR3
NA	TRBV5-5	TRBJ1-1	NA	TGTGCCAGCGGCCGTATGGCCAGCCTGAACACTGAAGCTTTCTTT	CASGRMASLNTEAFF
NA	TRBV28	TRBJ1-1	NA	TGTGCCAGCAGTTCCCACGGACAGAACACTGAAGCTTTCTTT	CASSSHGQNTEAFF
few	TRBV4-2	TRBJ2-7	NA	TGTGCCAGCAGCCAAGATACTACCCCCCCCTACGAGCAGTACTTC	CASSQDTTPPYEQYF
NA	TRBV28	TRBJ2-2	TRBD1	TGTGCCAGCAGTTCCCAGGGGGCGGGCGGGGAGCTGTTTTTT	CASSSQGAGGELFF
NA	TRBV2	TRBJ1-2	NA	TGTGCCAGCACCCCAGAGGAGGTTAGCTATGGCTACACCTTC	CASTPEEVSYGYTF
few	TRBV11-2	TRBJ2-1	TRBD1	TGTGCCAGCAGTTCGGGACAGGCCTACAATGAGCAGTTCTTC	CASSSGQAYNEQFF
once	TRBV6-6	TRBJ2-7	NA	TGTGCCAGCAGCTCCATGGGCATCGAGCAGTACTTC	CASSSMGIEQYF
few	TRBV14	TRBJ1-1	NA	TGTGCCAGCAGCCAAATAGGCGGTACTGAAGCTTTCTTT	CASSQIGGTEAFF
NA	TRBV5-1	TRBJ1-1	NA	TGCGCCAGCGGGGGAACGGTGAACACTGAAGCTTTCTTT	CASGGTVNTEAFF
NA	TRBV29-1	TRBJ2-5	TRBD1	TGCAGCGTCATGGGACAGAGGGAAGAGACCCAGTACTTC	CSVMGQREETQYF
NA	TRBV28	TRBJ2-5	TRBD2	TGTGCCAGCAGTCGCGGACTAGCGGGAAGAGAGACCCAGTACTTC	CASSRGLAGRETQYF
NA	TRBV6-4	TRBJ2-2	NA	TGTGCCAGCAGTGACAGGGCCTCGGGCGGGGAGCTGTTTTTT	CASSDRASGGELFF
NA	TRBV6-6	TRBJ1-2	TRBD1	TGTGCCAGCAGCTCGACAGGGGCCTATGGCTACACCTTC	CASSSTGAYGYTF
once	TRBV27	TRBJ1-5	NA	TGTGCCAGCAGCCTACAGCGCAATCAGCCCCAGCATTTT	CASSLQRNQPQHF
NA	TRBV6-1	TRBJ1-1	TRBD1	TGTGCCAGCAGTCATCAGGGGGCAGGCACTGAAGCTTTCTTT	CASSHQGAGTEAFF
NA	TRBV19	TRBJ2-7	NA	TGTGCCAGTAGTCGTCGGAGGTACGAGCAGTACTTC	CASSRRRYEQYF
NA	TRBV5-1	TRBJ2-2	TRBD2	TGCGCCAGCAGCTTACCCACCGGGACTAGGACTACCGGGGAGCTGTTTTTT	CASSLPTGTRTTGELFF
few	TRBV6-4	TRBJ2-2	NA	TGTGCCAGCAGTGTGGACTATGTGGGCGGGAACACCGGGGAGCTGTTTTTT	CASSVDYVGGNTGELFF
NA	TRBV7-2	TRBJ2-1	NA	TGTGCCAGCAGCCGGTTAGCAATATTCAATGAGCAGTTCTTC	CASSRLAIFNEQFF
once	TRBV30	TRBJ1-3	TRBD1	TGTGCCTGGGCCCTCCGGGACAGGGATCTAAACACCATATATTTT	CAWALRDRDLNTIYF
NA	TRBV2	TRBJ2-5	NA	TGTGCCAGCCCCCTGGGGGGCGGGAGTCAGCAAGAGACCCAGTACTTC	CASPLGGGSQQETQYF
NA	TRBV5-1	TRBJ2-1	TRBD2	TGCGCCAGCAGCTCGTCCAGCGGGGGATACAATGAGCAGTTCTTC	CASSSSSGGYNEQFF
NA	TRBV5-1	TRBJ2-3	NA	TGCGCCAGCAGCTTGCAAGGACAGGGACTAGCAGATACGCAGTATTTT	CASSLQGQGLADTQYF
NA	TRBV6-1	TRBJ2-3	TRBD1	TGTGCCAGTTCGACAGGGGATGCCACAGATACGCAGTATTTT	CASSTGDATDTQYF
NA	TRBV5-6	TRBJ2-7	NA	TGTGCCAGCAGCTGGGCCGGGGGCGACTACGAGCAGTACTTC	CASSWAGGDYEQYF
few	TRBV7-6	TRBJ1-3	TRBD1	TGTGCCAGCAGCCTACAGACAGGGGTTGGAAACACCATATATTTT	CASSLQTGVGNTIYF
NA	TRBV10-1	TRBJ2-1	NA	TGCGCCAGCAGTCCGGCCCGGGGAGATGGGTCCTACAATGAGCAGTTCTTC	CASSPARGDGSYNEQFF
few	TRBV19	TRBJ1-5	NA	TGTGCCAGTAGTAGGGCGGACAGCCAGCCCCAGCATTTT	CASSRADSQPQHF
NA	TRBV6-1	TRBJ1-1	NA	TGTGCCAGCAGTGAGGGTCCGGGTCGGATTGAAGCTTTCTTT	CASSEGPGRIEAFF
few	TRBV27	TRBJ2-7	TRBD1	TGTGCCAGCATCCCAAAAGGAAAGGGGGCAGGCCTCCGAAGGGAGCAGTACTTC	CASIPKGKGAGLRREQYF
few	TRBV30	TRBJ1-2	TRBD1	TGTGCCTGGAGTCAAGACAGGGGAGGTGGCTACACCTTC	CAWSQDRGGGYTF
NA	TRBV10-3	TRBJ1-5	TRBD1	TGTGCCATCAGTGAGGGACAGGGGATCGGTCAGCCCCAGCATTTT	CAISEGQGIGQPQHF
NA	TRBV9	TRBJ2-5	NA	TGTGCCAGCAGCGTAGATGCAGGGGTGGTGGAGACCCAGTACTTC	CASSVDAGVVETQYF
NA	TRBV21-1	TRBJ2-7	NA	TGTGCCAGCAGCAAAGAGTGGGAAAGGGGACTAGCAATCTCCTACGAGCAGTACTTC	CASSKEWERGLAISYEQYF
NA	TRBV5-1	TRBJ2-7	TRBD2	TGCGCCAGCCTCCCTGGGGAGGGTAGCGAGCAGTACTTC	CASLPGEGSEQYF
NA	TRBV9	TRBJ1-1	NA	TGTGCCAGCAGCGTAGCCAGGGATAGGACTGAAGCTTTCTTT	CASSVARDRTEAFF
NA	TRBV5-1	TRBJ1-1	NA	TGCGCCAGCAACTGGGAAGCGAACACTGAAGCTTTCTTT	CASNWEANTEAFF
NA	TRBV4-2	TRBJ1-2	NA	TGTGCCAGCAGCTTGGGGCAGCTGGCTAAAGGTTTGGCGTTCGGCTACACCTTC	CASSLGQLAKGLAFGYTF
many	TRBV11-3	TRBJ2-2	NA	TGTGCCAGCAGCTTATCGGGGGGCGACACCGGGGAGCTGTTTTTT	CASSLSGGDTGELFF
NA	TRBV25-1	TRBJ2-7	NA	TGTGCCAGCAGTGAAAGGCAATCACTGACCTACGAGCAGTACTTC	CASSERQSLTYEQYF
NA	TRBV7-6	TRBJ1-2	NA	TGTGCCAGCAGCCCAAGGGCAGGTTCGAACTATGGCTACACCTTC	CASSPRAGSNYGYTF
NA	TRBV6-1	TRBJ1-1	TRBD1	TGTGCCAGCAGTGGACAGGGTGGGAACACTGAAGCTTTCTTT	CASSGQGGNTEAFF
NA	TRBV5-1	TRBJ2-7	NA	TGCGCCAGCAGCTTGGTAGGAGGCACCTCCTACGAGCAGTACTTC	CASSLVGGTSYEQYF
NA	TRBV7-3	TRBJ2-3	TRBD2	TGTGCCAGCAGCTTAGAAGGGACTAGCGGGAGAGGTACGCAGTATTTT	CASSLEGTSGRGTQYF
NA	TRBV6-6	TRBJ1-1	NA	TGTGCCAGCAGTTACGAGGGATACACTGAAGCTTTCTTT	CASSYEGYTEAFF
NA	TRBV7-2	TRBJ1-1	NA	TGTGCCAGCAGTAAACAGGGAGCCCTTGAAGCTTTCTTT	CASSKQGALEAFF
NA	TRBV28	TRBJ1-4	NA	TGTGCCAGCAGTTTTGGCAGGGGTCTATCTAATGAAAAACTGTTTTTT	CASSFGRGLSNEKLFF
NA	TRBV4-1	TRBJ2-5	NA	TGCGCCAGCAGCCAAACCGGGACGAAAAGTGAGACCCAGTACTTC	CASSQTGTKSETQYF